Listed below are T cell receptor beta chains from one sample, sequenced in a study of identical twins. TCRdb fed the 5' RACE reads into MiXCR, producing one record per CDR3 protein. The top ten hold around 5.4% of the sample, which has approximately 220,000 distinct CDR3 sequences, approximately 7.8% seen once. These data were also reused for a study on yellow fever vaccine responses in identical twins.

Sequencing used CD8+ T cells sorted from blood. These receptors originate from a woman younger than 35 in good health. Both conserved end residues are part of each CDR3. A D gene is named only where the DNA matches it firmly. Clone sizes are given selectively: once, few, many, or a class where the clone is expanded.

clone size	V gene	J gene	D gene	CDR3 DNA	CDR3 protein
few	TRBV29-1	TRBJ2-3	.	TGCAGCGTTGATGTGGGTTCGACAGATACGCAGTATTTT	CSVDVGSTDTQYF
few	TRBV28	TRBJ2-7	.	TGTGCCAGCGAGGGAGCCCACGAGCAGTACTTC	CASEGAHEQYF
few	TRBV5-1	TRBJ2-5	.	TGCGCCAGCAGCTTGGAGGGTTGGCAAGAGACCCAGTACTTC	CASSLEGWQETQYF
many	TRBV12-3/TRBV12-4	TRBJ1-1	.	TGTGCCAGCACTCTTACTAGGGGCGCTGAAGCTTTCTTT	CASTLTRGAEAFF
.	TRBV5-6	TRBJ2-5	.	TGTGCCAGCGGAACACAGGGTTTTGACCAAGAGACCCAGTACTTC	CASGTQGFDQETQYF
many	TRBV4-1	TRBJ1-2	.	TGCGCCAGCAGCCAAGAGCATCGGGAGACGGGGTATGGCTACACCTTC	CASSQEHRETGYGYTF
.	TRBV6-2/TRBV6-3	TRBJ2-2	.	TGTGCCAGCGAAAGTGGGACTGCGAACACCGGGGAGCTGTTTTTT	CASESGTANTGELFF
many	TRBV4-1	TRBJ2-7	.	TGCGCCAGCAGCCAAAGTTCTTCGTACGAGCAGTACTTC	CASSQSSSYEQYF
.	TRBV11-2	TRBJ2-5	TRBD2	TGTGCCAGCAGCTTCCTCGGGGGGACCCAAGAGACCCAGTACTTC	CASSFLGGTQETQYF
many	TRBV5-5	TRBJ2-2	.	TGTGCCAGCAGCCCCCTTGAGTCCGGGGAGCTGTTTTTT	CASSPLESGELFF
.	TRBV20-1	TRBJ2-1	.	TGCAGTGCTAGAGATGGTCTGTCTTCCTACAATGAGCAGTTCTTC	CSARDGLSSYNEQFF
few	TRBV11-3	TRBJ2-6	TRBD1	TGTGCCAGCAGCTCTGTACAGGGGCCTGGGGCCAACGTCCTGACTTTC	CASSSVQGPGANVLTF
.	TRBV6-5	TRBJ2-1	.	TGTGCCAGCAGTTACTCCGGGACATTTTCCTACAATGAGCAGTTCTTC	CASSYSGTFSYNEQFF
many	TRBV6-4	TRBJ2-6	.	TGTGCCAGCAGAGAGGGGGCTGGGGCCAACGTCCTGACTTTC	CASREGAGANVLTF
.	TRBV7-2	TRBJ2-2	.	TGTGCCAGCAGCTGGGGAGAATACACCGGGGAGCTGTTTTTT	CASSWGEYTGELFF
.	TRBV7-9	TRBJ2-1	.	TGTGCCAGGACCCCCGGGCGCCGCTACTACGCTTACAATGAGCAGTTCTTC	CARTPGRRYYAYNEQFF
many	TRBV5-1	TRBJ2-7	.	TGCGCCAGCAGTTCCAGGGACTCCTACGAGCAGTACTTC	CASSSRDSYEQYF
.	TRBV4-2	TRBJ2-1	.	TGTGCCAGCAGCCCCGAGCAGGGATACAATGAGCAGTTCTTC	CASSPEQGYNEQFF
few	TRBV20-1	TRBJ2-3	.	TGCAGTGCGTGGACCGGGGCCTGGGGAGATACGCAGTATTTT	CSAWTGAWGDTQYF
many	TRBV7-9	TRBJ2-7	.	TGTGCCAGCAGCTCCCCAACTAGTCCCTCCTACGAGCAGTACTTC	CASSSPTSPSYEQYF
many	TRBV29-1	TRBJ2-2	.	TGCAGCGTTGACTCGAACACCGGGGAGCTGTTTTTT	CSVDSNTGELFF
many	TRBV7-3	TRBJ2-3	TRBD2	TGTGCCAGCAGCTTAACAGTCAGCGGGAGTGGGACAGATACGCAGTATTTT	CASSLTVSGSGTDTQYF
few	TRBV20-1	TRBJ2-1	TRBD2	TGCAGCCCGGGACTAAGGCAGTTCTTC	CSPGLRQFF
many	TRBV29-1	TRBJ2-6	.	TGCAGCGTTGACCTTACTGGGGCCAACGTCCTGACTTTC	CSVDLTGANVLTF
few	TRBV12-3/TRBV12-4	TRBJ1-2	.	TGTGCCAGCAGTTCTCCGGGAGGGGATGGCTACACCTTC	CASSSPGGDGYTF
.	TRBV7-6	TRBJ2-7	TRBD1	TGTGCCAGCAGCTTAGAGTCCGAGACAGGGGGTTACGAGCAGTACTTC	CASSLESETGGYEQYF
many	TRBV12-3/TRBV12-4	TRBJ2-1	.	TGTGCCAGCAGTTTAAGTCCAAGGGAGCAGTTCTTC	CASSLSPREQFF
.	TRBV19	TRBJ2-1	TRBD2	TGTGCCAGTAGTTGGGGGGGGGAACGGGAGCAGTTCTTC	CASSWGGEREQFF